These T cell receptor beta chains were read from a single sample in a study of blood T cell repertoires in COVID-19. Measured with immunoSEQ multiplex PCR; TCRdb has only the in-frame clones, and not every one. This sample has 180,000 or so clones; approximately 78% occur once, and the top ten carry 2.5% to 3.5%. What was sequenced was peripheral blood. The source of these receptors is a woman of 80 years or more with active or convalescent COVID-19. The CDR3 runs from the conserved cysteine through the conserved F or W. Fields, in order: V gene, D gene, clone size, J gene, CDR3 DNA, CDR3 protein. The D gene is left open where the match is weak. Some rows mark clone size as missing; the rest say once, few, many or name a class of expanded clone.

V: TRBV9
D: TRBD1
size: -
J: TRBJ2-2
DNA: TGTGCCAGCAGCGGCTACAGGGGGCGCACCGGGGAGCTGTTTTTT
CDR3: CASSGYRGRTGELFF

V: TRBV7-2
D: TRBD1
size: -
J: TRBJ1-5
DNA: TGTGCCAGCATGGGACAGTTTAATCAGCCCCAGCATTTT
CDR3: CASMGQFNQPQHF

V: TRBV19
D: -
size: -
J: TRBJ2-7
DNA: TGTGCCAGTAGTAGTCAAGTAGGGGTCTACGAGCAGTACTTC
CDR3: CASSSQVGVYEQYF

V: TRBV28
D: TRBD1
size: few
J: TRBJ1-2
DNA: TGTGCCAGCCTCGGACAGGGGGCGCTTGGCTACACCTTC
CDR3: CASLGQGALGYTF

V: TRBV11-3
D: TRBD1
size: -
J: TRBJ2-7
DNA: TGTGCCAGCAGCCCCCGGGACAGCGTCTCCTATGGGGCCTACGAGCAGTACTTC
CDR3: CASSPRDSVSYGAYEQYF

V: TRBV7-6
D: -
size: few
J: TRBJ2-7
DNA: TGTGCCAGCAGCCCACGCAACCCAACAACAGGGCCCGAGCAGTACTTC
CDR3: CASSPRNPTTGPEQYF

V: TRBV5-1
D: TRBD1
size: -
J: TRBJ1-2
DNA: TGCGCCAGCACCGGGACAGGGGCAGCTGGCTACACCTTC
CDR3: CASTGTGAAGYTF

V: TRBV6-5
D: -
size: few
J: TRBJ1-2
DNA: TGTGCCCAGCGGTCAGAGGGCAGCTATGGCTACACCTTC
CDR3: CAQRSEGSYGYTF

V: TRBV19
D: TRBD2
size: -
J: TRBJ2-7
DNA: TGTGCCAGTAGTGAAACTAGCGGGGGGACCTACGAGCAGTACTTC
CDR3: CASSETSGGTYEQYF

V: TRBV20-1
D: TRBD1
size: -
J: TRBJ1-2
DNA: TGCAGTGCTAGTCGTCAGGGGGAAGGCTATGGCTACACCTTC
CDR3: CSASRQGEGYGYTF

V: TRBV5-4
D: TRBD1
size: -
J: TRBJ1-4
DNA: TGTGCCAGCAGCTTGGATGGCAGGGGGCAGGGTGAAAAACTGTTTTTT
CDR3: CASSLDGRGQGEKLFF

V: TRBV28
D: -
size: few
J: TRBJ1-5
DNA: TGTGCCAGCATCAAGGGGGGGATAAATCAGCCCCAGCAATTT
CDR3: CASIKGGINQPQQF

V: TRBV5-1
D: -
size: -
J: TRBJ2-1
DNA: TGCGCCAGCAGCTCACAGGGTTCAAAGGGTGAGCAGTTCTTC
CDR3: CASSSQGSKGEQFF

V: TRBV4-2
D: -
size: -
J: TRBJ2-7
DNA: TGTGCCAGCAGCCGGGGCTGGAGGGGACTCTACGAGCAGTACTTC
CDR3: CASSRGWRGLYEQYF

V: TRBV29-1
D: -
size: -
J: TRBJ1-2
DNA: TGCAGCGTCGCCCAGAATCCTAACTATGGCTACACCTTC
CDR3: CSVAQNPNYGYTF

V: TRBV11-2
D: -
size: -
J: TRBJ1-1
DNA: TGTGCCAGCAGCTTCACACAGAACACTGAAGCTTTCTTT
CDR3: CASSFTQNTEAFF